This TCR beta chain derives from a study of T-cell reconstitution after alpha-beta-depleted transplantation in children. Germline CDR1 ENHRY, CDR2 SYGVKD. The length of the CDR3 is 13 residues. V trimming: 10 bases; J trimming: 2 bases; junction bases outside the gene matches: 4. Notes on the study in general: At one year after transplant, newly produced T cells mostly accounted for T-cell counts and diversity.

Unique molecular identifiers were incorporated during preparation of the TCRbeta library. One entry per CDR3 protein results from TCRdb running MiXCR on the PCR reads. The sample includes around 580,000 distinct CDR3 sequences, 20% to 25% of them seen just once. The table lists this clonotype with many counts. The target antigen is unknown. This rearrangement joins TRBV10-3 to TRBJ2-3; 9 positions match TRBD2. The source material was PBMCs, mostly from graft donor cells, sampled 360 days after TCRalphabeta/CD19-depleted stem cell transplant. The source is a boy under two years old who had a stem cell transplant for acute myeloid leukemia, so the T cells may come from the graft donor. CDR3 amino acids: CATLAGYTDTQYF. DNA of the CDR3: TGTGCCACCCTAGCGGGGTACACAGATACGCAGTATTTT.